The sequence of this TCR beta chain was determined in a study of early T cells in non-severe SARS-CoV-2 infection. The overall study: RNA in bulk from unsorted whole blood was sequenced, and chains were unpaired. Regarding the study as a whole: Matching with VDJdb favored anti-spike CD8 responses (missing private and CD4 specificities).

Attachment of unique molecular identifiers to individual cDNA molecules was performed. TCRdb re-called the 5' RACE reads with MiXCR, one entry per CDR3 protein. Of some 66,000 distinct CDR3 sequences listed, over 8% are singletons. This CDR3 has 15 residues. The germline gives CDR1 KGHSH, CDR2 LQKENI. Trimming at V came to 6 bases and at J to 2 bases, leaving 9 bases not matched to a gene. For this clonotype: What it binds is not known.

This clonotype was obtained from an adult who was a healthcare worker with PCR-confirmed SARS-CoV-2 infection or an uninfected control (not recorded which). This chain connects TRBV18 to TRBJ1-1, with 7 positions matching TRBD1. What was sequenced was whole blood. The CDR3 nucleotides read TGTGCCAGCTCGCTTCATTACAGGGGAAACACTGAAGCTTTCTTT. It translates to CASSLHYRGNTEAFF.